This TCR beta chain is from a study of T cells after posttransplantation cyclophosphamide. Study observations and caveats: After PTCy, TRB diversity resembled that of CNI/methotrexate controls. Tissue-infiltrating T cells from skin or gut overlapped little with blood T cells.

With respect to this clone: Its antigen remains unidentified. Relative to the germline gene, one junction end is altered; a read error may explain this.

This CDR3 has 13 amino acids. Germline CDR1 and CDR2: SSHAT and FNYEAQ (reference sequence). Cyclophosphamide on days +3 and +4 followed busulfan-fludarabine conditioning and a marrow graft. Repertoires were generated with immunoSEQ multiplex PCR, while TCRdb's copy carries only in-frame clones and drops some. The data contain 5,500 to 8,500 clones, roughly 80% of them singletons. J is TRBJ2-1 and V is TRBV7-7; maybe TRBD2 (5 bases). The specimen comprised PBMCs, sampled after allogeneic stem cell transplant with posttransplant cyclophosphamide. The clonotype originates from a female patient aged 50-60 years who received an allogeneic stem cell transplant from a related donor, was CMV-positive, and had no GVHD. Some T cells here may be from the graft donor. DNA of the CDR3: TGTGCTAGCAGCTTAGCGCGGGACAATGAGCAGTTCTTC. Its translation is CASSLARDNEQFF.